This T cell receptor (beta chain) was profiled in a study of blood T cell repertoires in COVID-19. About the research overall: COVID-19 samples, acute and convalescent, were from the United States, Italy and Spain. Nucleic acid was either cDNA or gDNA, and it came from T cells, B-cell-depleted T cells, or PBMCs.

Germline lookup yields CDR1 MNHEY and CDR2 SVGEGT. The CDR3 spans 15 residues. V shed 2 bases, J shed 4 bases, and the junction held 8 bases outside the gene matches. In the original analysis: By means of reference gene primer amplification, nucleated cell counts were estimated. Sequenced by immunoSEQ multiplex PCR; TCRdb stores in-frame clones only, minus some. V, J and clone size were drawn from that table, and D and trimming were deduced from the DNA. Counted here are hundreds of thousands of clones, about 86% occurring once; the ten biggest clones make up about 1.3%. This receptor was taken from a man older than 75 with acute or convalescent COVID-19. Sequenced sample: peripheral blood. The chain employs TRBV6-2 or TRBV6-3 and TRBJ2-7; 7 nucleotides align to TRBD1. The CDR3 sequence is CASSYRDRRFYEQYF. In nucleotides, the CDR3 is TGTGCCAGCAGTTACCGGGACAGAAGATTTTACGAGCAGTACTTC.